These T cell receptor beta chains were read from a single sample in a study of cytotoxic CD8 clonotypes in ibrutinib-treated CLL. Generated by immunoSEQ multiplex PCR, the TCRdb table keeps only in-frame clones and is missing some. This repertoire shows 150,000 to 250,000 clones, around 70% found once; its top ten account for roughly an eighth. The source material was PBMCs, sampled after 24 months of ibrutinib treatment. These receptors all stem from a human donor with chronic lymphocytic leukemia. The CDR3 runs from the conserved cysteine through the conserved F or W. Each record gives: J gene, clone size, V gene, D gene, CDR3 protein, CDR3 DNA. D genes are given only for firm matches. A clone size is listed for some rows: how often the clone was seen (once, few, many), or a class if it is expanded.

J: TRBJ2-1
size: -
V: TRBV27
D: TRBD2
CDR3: CASSLSATSGYNEQFF
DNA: TGTGCCAGCAGTTTATCGGCGACTAGCGGATACAATGAGCAGTTCTTC

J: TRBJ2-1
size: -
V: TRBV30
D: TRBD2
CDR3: CAWGTSGADNEQFF
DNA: TGTGCCTGGGGGACTAGCGGGGCGGACAATGAGCAGTTCTTC

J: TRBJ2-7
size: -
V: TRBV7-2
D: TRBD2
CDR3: CASSPGLALSNEQYF
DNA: TGTGCCAGCAGCCCGGGACTAGCACTTAGCAACGAGCAGTACTTC

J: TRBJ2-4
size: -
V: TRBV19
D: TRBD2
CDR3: CASGGTSGILAKNIQYF
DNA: TGTGCCAGTGGGGGGACTAGCGGGATTCTAGCCAAAAACATTCAGTACTTC

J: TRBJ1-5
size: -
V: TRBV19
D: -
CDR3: CASSRQAGQPQHF
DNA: TGTGCCAGTAGTCGGCAGGCGGGGCAGCCCCAGCATTTT

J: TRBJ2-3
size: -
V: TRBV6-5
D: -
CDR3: CASSEGGDTQYF
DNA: TGTGCCAGCAGTGAGGGGGGAGATACGCAGTATTTT

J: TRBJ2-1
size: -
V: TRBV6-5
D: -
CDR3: CATRASGTGEQFF
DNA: TGTGCCACCAGGGCTAGCGGGACAGGCGAGCAGTTCTTC

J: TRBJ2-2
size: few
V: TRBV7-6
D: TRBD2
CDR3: CASSLGLAGGTGELFF
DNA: TGTGCCAGCAGCTTAGGTCTAGCGGGAGGCACCGGGGAGCTGTTTTTT

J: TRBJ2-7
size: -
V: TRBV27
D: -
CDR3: CASSLKVSREYISYEQYF
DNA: TGTGCCAGCAGTTTAAAGGTTAGCCGGGAGTATATATCCTACGAGCAGTACTTC

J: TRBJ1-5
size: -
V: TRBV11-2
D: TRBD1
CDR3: CASSLTDGTAKHF
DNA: TGTGCCAGCAGCTTGACCGATGGGACAGCTAAGCATTTT

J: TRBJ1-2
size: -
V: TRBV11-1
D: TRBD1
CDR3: CASSPRTGGRYGYTF
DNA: TGTGCCAGCAGCCCGAGGACAGGGGGCAGGTATGGCTACACCTTC

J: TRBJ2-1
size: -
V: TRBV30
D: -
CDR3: CAWSPTGTSNNEQFF
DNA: TGTGCCTGGAGCCCTACAGGAACAAGTAACAATGAGCAGTTCTTC

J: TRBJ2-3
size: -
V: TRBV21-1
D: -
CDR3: CASSKGARNHYTDTQYF
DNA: TGTGCCAGCAGCAAAGGGGCACGGAACCATTACACAGATACGCAGTATTTT

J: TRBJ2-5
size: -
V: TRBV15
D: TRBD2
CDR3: CATSRDLVGLAGVETQYF
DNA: TGTGCCACCAGCAGAGATTTGGTAGGACTAGCGGGAGTAGAGACCCAGTACTTC

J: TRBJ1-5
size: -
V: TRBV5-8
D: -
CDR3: CASSLGAYSNQPQHF
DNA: TGTGCCAGCAGCTTAGGAGCTTATAGCAATCAGCCCCAGCATTTT

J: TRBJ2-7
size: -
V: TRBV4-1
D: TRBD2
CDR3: CASSQGGRAPFEQYF
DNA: TGCGCCAGCAGCCAAGGCGGGAGGGCCCCTTTTGAGCAGTACTTC

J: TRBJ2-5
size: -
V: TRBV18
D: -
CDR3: CASSIFLGNQETQYF
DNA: TGTGCCAGCTCAATTTTCTTGGGGAACCAAGAGACCCAGTACTTC

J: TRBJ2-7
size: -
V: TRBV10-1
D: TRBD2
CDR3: CASSDPAKRTGGPYEQYF
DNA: TGCGCCAGCAGTGACCCCGCTAAACGTACGGGAGGACCCTACGAGCAGTACTTC

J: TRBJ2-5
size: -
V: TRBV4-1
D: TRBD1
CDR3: CASSQDLGRGPETQYF
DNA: TGCGCCAGCAGCCAAGATCTCGGCAGGGGGCCGGAGACCCAGTACTTC

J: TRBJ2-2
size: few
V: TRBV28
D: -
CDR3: CASSLPNTGELFF
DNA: TGTGCCAGCAGTTTGCCTAACACCGGGGAGCTGTTTTTT

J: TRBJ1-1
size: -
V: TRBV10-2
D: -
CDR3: CASSAGGGVVSEAFF
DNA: TGCGCCAGCAGCGCCGGAGGAGGGGTGGTCTCGGAAGCTTTCTTT

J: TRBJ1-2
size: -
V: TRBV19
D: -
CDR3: CASSTQPHSYYGYTF
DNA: TGTGCCAGTAGTACCCAACCTCACAGTTACTATGGCTACACCTTC

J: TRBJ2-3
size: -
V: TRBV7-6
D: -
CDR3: CASSLVGRGGGTDTQYF
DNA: TGTGCCAGCAGCTTAGTCGGCAGGGGAGGTGGCACAGATACGCAGTATTTT

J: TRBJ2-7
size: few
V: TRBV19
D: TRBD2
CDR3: CASSTRTSGIDEQYF
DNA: TGTGCCAGTAGTACCAGGACTAGCGGGATCGACGAGCAGTACTTC

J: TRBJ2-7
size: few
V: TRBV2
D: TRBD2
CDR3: CASTASGFLHEQYF
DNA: TGTGCCAGCACAGCTAGCGGGTTCTTACACGAGCAGTACTTC

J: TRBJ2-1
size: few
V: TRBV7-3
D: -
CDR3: CASSLLPSLGDNEQFF
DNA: TGTGCCAGCAGCTTACTCCCTAGCTTGGGGGACAATGAGCAGTTCTTC

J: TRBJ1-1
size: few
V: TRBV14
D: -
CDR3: CASSQELTNTEAFF
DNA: TGTGCCAGCAGCCAAGAGCTGACGAACACTGAAGCTTTCTTT

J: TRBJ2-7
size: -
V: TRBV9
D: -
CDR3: CASSVGPAPYEQYF
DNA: TGTGCCAGCAGCGTAGGGCCAGCCCCCTACGAGCAGTACTTC

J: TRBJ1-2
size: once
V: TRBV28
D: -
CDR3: CASSLSYGGDYGYTF
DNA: TGTGCCAGCAGTTTAAGTTACGGGGGGGACTATGGCTACACCTTC

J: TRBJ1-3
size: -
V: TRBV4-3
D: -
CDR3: CASSQTPTGSSGNTIYF
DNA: TGCGCCAGCAGCCAAACGCCTACAGGGAGCTCTGGAAACACCATATATTTT

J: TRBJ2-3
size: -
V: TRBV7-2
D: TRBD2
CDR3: CASSPGLAGGRTQYF
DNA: TGTGCCAGCAGTCCGGGACTAGCGGGAGGCCGTACGCAGTATTTT

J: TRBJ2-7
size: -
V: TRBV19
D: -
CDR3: CASSGIGEQYF
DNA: TGTGCCAGTAGCGGTATCGGCGAGCAGTACTTC

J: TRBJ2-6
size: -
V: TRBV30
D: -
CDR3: CAWKESGANVLTF
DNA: TGTGCCTGGAAAGAGTCTGGGGCCAACGTCCTGACTTTC

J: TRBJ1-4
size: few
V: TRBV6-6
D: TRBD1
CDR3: CASSYPGQIMEKLFF
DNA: TGTGCCAGCAGTTACCCGGGACAGATTATGGAAAAACTGTTTTTT

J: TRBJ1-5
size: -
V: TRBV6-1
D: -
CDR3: CASNNYRVGQPQHF
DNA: TGTGCCAGCAATAACTACAGGGTCGGTCAGCCCCAGCATTTT

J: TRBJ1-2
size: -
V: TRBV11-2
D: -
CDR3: CASSQGNYGYTF
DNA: TGTGCCAGCAGTCAGGGAAACTATGGCTACACCTTC